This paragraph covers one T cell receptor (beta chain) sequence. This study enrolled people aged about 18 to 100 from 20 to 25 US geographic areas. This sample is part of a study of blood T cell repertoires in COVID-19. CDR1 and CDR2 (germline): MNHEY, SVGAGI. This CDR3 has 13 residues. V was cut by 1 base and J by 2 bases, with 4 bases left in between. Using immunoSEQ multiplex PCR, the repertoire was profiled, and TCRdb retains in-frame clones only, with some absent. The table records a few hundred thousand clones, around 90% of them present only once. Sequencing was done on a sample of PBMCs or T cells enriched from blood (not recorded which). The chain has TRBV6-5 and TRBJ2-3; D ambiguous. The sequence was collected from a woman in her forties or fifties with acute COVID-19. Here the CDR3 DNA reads TGTGCCAGCAGTTACTTCAACACAGATACGCAGTATTTT. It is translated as CASSYFNTDTQYF.